Listed below are T cell receptor beta chains from one sample, sequenced in a study of T cells expressing NK-cell markers. TCRdb reprocessed the 5' RACE reads and keeps a single row for each CDR3 protein, giving no DNA. Its table lists almost 450,000 distinct CDR3 sequences. Sequences were obtained from blood T cells: a sorted CD56 or NKG2C T cell subset, CD4+ or CD8+ T cells, or bulk PBMC T cells (not recorded which). These TCRs come from a woman between 18 and 75 years old in good health. Both conserved end residues are part of each CDR3.

V gene	J gene	CDR3 protein
TRBV6-2/TRBV6-3	TRBJ2-1	CASSYGSSGQFF
TRBV12-3/TRBV12-4	TRBJ2-3	CASTSGGRTDTQYF
TRBV7-2	TRBJ2-7	CASSFATSGTYEQYF
TRBV30	TRBJ1-5	CAWSWDSSNQPQHF
TRBV4-3	TRBJ2-3	CASSQLDRGLDTQYF
TRBV29-1	TRBJ2-5	CSVGLAGTGETQYF
TRBV28	TRBJ1-1	CASGYRDRVPEAFF
TRBV7-2	TRBJ2-5	CASSRRTSGRSETQYF
TRBV6-2/TRBV6-3	TRBJ1-6	CASSFDRGYNSPLHF
TRBV4-2	TRBJ2-3	CASSQEITDTQYF
TRBV28	TRBJ2-7	CASSSLAAYEQYF
TRBV20-1	TRBJ1-4	CSARDGEGSEKLFF
TRBV7-2	TRBJ2-5	CASSLAGVQETQYF
TRBV7-8	TRBJ2-5	CASSFGRDRDIQETQYF
TRBV5-5	TRBJ2-2	CASSLNLPGRTGELFF
TRBV15	TRBJ2-3	CATSGMRGGDTQYF
TRBV6-1	TRBJ2-2	CASSAQGGGTAGELFF
TRBV9	TRBJ1-2	CASSATLTGSLGYTF
TRBV20-1	TRBJ2-7	CSARWRQAYEQYF
TRBV12-3/TRBV12-4	TRBJ1-6	CASTLRRADNSPLHF
TRBV29-1	TRBJ1-2	CSARTGPYYGYTF
TRBV29-1	TRBJ2-5	CSVHPRREETQYF
TRBV28	TRBJ1-2	CASSFQGVRGYTF
TRBV29-1	TRBJ2-7	CSVVLPRPSGSWEQYF
TRBV7-2	TRBJ2-6	CASSLVGVGANVLTF
TRBV6-5	TRBJ1-2	CASSWGRGDGYTF
TRBV2	TRBJ2-1	CASRGTELSNEQFF
TRBV19	TRBJ1-1	CASSIGQGLEAFF
TRBV15	TRBJ2-2	CATSRGTANTGELFF
TRBV28	TRBJ2-1	CASSSGLAVNEQFF
TRBV9	TRBJ2-1	CASSVVNGDNEQFF
TRBV20-1	TRBJ2-1	CSAGERDHYNEQFF
TRBV11-2	TRBJ1-5	CASSWPPGPTEDSNQPQHF
TRBV7-8	TRBJ1-1	CASSPRGAVNTEAFF
TRBV18	TRBJ2-1	CASSPPGLAGFGEQFF
TRBV5-6	TRBJ2-1	CASRGLAGLNEQFF
TRBV20-1	TRBJ1-2	CSATQSAEGGYTF
TRBV30	TRBJ1-2	CAWSVGPGYTF
TRBV5-1	TRBJ1-3	CATLLRAYGNTIYF
TRBV7-2	TRBJ1-3	CASSFFFSGNTIYF
TRBV20-1	TRBJ2-2	CSAAYSRGTGELFF
TRBV9	TRBJ2-1	CASNLDYNEQFF
TRBV5-1	TRBJ1-4	CASSLEGVDEKLFF
TRBV12-3/TRBV12-4	TRBJ1-6	CASIGTGGSSPLHF
TRBV25-1	TRBJ1-6	CASSESRGGPLHF
TRBV10-3	TRBJ2-7	CAIRVHSEQYF
TRBV2	TRBJ2-1	CASRGTGGLGPFF
TRBV28	TRBJ2-7	CASIVGGGSGSAYEQYF
TRBV29-1	TRBJ2-1	CSFSGGARNEQFF
TRBV30	TRBJ1-3	CAWSVRRTTKPGNTIYF
TRBV28	TRBJ2-2	CASSLLYGTGNTGELFF
TRBV7-8	TRBJ2-1	CASSPPPRDHEQFF
TRBV29-1	TRBJ2-1	CSVVRGVGVSYNEQFF
TRBV3-1	TRBJ2-3	CASSQEWTSGNSTDTQYF